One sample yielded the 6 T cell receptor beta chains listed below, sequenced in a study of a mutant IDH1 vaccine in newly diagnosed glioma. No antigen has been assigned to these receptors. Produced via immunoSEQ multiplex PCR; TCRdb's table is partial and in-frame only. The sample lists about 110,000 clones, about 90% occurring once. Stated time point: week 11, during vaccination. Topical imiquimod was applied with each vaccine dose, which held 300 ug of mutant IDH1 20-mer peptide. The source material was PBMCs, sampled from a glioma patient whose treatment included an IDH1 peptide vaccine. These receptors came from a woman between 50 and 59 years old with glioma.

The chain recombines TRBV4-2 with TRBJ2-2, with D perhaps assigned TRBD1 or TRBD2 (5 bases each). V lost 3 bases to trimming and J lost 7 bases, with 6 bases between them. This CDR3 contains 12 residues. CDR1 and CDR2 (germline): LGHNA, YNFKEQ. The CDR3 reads CASSHGGGELFF. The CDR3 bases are TGTGCCAGCAGCCATGGGGGCGGGGAGCTGTTTTTT.

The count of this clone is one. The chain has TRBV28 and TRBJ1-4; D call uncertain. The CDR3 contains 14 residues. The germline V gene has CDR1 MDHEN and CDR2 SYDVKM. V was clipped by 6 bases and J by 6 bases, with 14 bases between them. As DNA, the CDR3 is TGTGCCAGCAGCTTAACAAGATATTATGAAAAACTGTTTTTT. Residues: CASSLTRYYEKLFF.

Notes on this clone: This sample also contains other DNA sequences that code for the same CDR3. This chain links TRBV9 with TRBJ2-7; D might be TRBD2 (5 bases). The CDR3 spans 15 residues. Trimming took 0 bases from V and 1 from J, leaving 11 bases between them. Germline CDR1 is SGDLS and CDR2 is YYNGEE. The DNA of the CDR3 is TGTGCCAGCAGCGTAGATCCCTCGGGATCCTACGAGCAGTACTTC. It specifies CASSVDPSGSYEQYF.

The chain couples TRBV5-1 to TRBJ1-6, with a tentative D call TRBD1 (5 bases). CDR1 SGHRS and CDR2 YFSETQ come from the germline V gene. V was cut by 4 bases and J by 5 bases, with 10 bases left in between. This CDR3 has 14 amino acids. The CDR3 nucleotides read TGCGCCAGCAGCCCTCAGGGAAATAATTCACCCCTCCACTTT. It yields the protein CASSPQGNNSPLHF.

CDR3 sequence reads: CASSSSGYEQYF. CDR3 nucleotide sequence: TGTGCCAGCAGCTCCTCTGGGTACGAGCAGTACTTC. The gene calls are TRBV13 and TRBJ2-7; D ambiguous. Germline V gene data show CDR1 as PRHDT and CDR2 as FYEKMQ (reference sequence). Between the trimmed V and J ends, which lost 4 bases and 4 bases, there was a span of 8 bases. There are 12 residues in the CDR3.

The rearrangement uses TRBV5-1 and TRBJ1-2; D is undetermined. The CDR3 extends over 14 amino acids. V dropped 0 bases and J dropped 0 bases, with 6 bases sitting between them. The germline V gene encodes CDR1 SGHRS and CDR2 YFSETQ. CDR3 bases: TGCGCCAGCAGCTTGGTTAGGGCTAACTATGGCTACACCTTC. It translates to CASSLVRANYGYTF.